Following are 4 T cell receptor beta chains from one sample sequenced in a study of OX40 agonist ivuxolimab in advanced cancers. Data came from immunoSEQ multiplex PCR; TCRdb stores just in-frame clones and leaves some out. Of tens of thousands of clones detected, about 90% appear once; the ten largest clones hold 3% to 4%. Sample: CD4+ or CD8+ T cells sorted from blood, taken in a trial of the OX40 agonist ivuxolimab. The receptor source for this set is an adult with an advanced solid tumor such as melanoma, head and neck, liver or kidney cancer.

This sequence joins TRBV27 and TRBJ1-5, with a tentative D call TRBD1 (6 bases). From germline, CDR1 is MNHEY and CDR2 SMNVEV (reference sequence). V lost 6 bases and J 1 base, leaving 13 bases between the germline ends. The CDR3 contains 15 residues. Written as DNA, the CDR3 is TGTGCCAGCAGACTTAGGGGGGGGAGCAATCAGCCCCAGCATTTT. Protein sequence: CASRLRGGSNQPQHF.

In the case of this clone: At one end the junction does not follow the germline gene, possibly because of a read error. This rearrangement joins TRBV7-2 to TRBJ2-7, with D hard to call. The CDR3 spans 14 residues. CDR1 is SGHTA, CDR2 FQGNSA, per germline. Written as DNA, the CDR3 is TGTGCCAGCAGTTTAGGGTTGAAATCCTACGAGCAGTACTTC. This codes for CASSLGLKSYEQYF. Combining the CDR3 with reference TRBV7-2 and TRBJ2-7 gives the whole variable domain GAGVSQSPSNKVTEKGKDVELRCDPISGHTALYWYRQSLGQGLEFLIYFQGNSAPDKSGLPSDRFSAERTGGSVSTLTIQRTQQEDSAVYLCASSLGLKSYEQYFGPGTRLTVT.

J is TRBJ2-5 and V is TRBV5-4; TRBD1 agrees at 8 bases. This CDR3 comprises 15 residues. Germline CDR1 reads SGHNT; CDR2 reads YYREEE (reference sequence). Trimming took 4 bases from V and 9 from J; bases not matched to a gene: 14. This chain's CDR3 is CASSELRDRNRAQYF. The CDR3 DNA follows: TGTGCCAGCAGCGAACTCCGGGACAGGAACCGGGCCCAGTACTTC. The complete variable domain, with remaining parts taken from reference TRBV5-4 and TRBJ2-5, reads ETGVTQSPTHLIKTRGQQVTLRCSSQSGHNTVSWYQQALGQGPQFIFQYYREEENGRGNFPPRFSGLQFPNYSSELNVNALELDDSALYLCASSELRDRNRAQYFGPGTRLLVL.

The chain has TRBV27 and TRBJ2-7; 8 bases map to TRBD1. J was trimmed by 3 bases and V by 3 bases; bases with no gene match: 7. Germline V gives CDR1 MNHEY, CDR2 SMNVEV (reference sequence). CDR3 length: 15 amino acids. The CDR3 loop is CASSFGSGGFYEQYF. CDR3 coding DNA: TGTGCCAGCAGTTTTGGTTCAGGGGGCTTCTACGAGCAGTACTTC.